This T cell receptor beta chain was found in a study of shared T cell receptors in the human thymus. CDR3 length: 17 amino acids. Germline loops: CDR1 MNHEY, CDR2 SMNVEV (reference sequence). V shed 0 bases and J 2 bases; nucleotides not matched to a gene: 7. TCRdb's copy holds only in-frame clones and misses some; the assay was immunoSEQ multiplex PCR. The sample carries about 610,000 clones, roughly 90% recorded once. Another study also made use of these data, one on human thymus T cells. This second study notes: Among the donors, all were healthy Finnish infants having corrective surgery for congenital heart defects. Thymic resections from corrective heart surgery supplied the tissue. Thymic and blood repertoires showed apparently biased V and J gene usage. Related work found strong thymic repertoire overlap between unrelated individuals.

The J gene is TRBJ2-7, the V gene TRBV27; 10 bases are shared with TRBD2. This TCR derives from a boy younger than two with a congenital heart defect. Sequencing input: thymocytes. For the CDR3, the DNA is TGTGCCAGCAGTTTATCTAATACTAGCGGGAAGACCTACGAGCAGTACTTC. Translating gives CASSLSNTSGKTYEQYF.